This T cell receptor beta chain appears in the sequencing data of a study of T cell repertoires in cytomegalovirus infection. Looked up from germline, CDR1 is MDHEN and CDR2 is SYDVKM. CDR3 length: 17 amino acids. After removal of 3 bases from V and 2 bases from J, the junction contained 12 bases not matched to a gene. Only a few counts were recorded for this clonotype. Its antigen is unidentified. In TCRdb, the reads were re-called with MiXCR into one record per CDR3 protein. The table records 300,000 to 400,000 distinct CDR3 sequences, almost 30% of them present only once. V is TRBV28 and J is TRBJ2-7, with 8 bases matching TRBD2. The source material was cultured PBMCs, sampled from culture after CMV antigen stimulation. The TCR comes from a human donor in good health (CMV status not recorded). Some clones in this sample may be carry-over from other donors' samples. For the CDR3, the DNA is TGTGCCAGCAGTTTTCTCTCCTCACGGGAGGGCCCCTACGAGCAGTACTTC. Translated, it gives CASSFLSSREGPYEQYF.